The clone carrying this T cell receptor beta chain was counted a few times. Its antigen is not identified. This table comes from immunoSEQ multiplex PCR, and its TCRdb copy is limited to in-frame clones, with some not included. In the table there are 130,000 to 150,000 clones, under 95% of which are singletons. Germline CDR1 SGHDT, CDR2 YYEEEE. Trimming cost V 5 bases and J 3 bases; bases outside gene matches: 11. This CDR3 is built from 15 residues. These data come from a study of T cell responses to AZD1222 COVID-19 vaccine. Study summary: Researchers grouped second doses given at about 4 or about 12 weeks into one pool. Broader study findings: Unmutated variant regions reportedly attract nearly half of all spike-specific TCRs. Elevations in Spike-specific TCR breadth and depth followed administration of two AZD1222 doses. The donors showed a predominance of white British ancestry and of females, with possible underestimation of clonal diversity.

Sequencing used peripheral blood, obtained on day 0 of AZD1222 vaccination. J is TRBJ2-7 and V is TRBV5-6, with 7 bases matching TRBD1. The source of this sequence is an adult in good health. The chain's CDR3 is CASRTYRTGRYEQYF. DNA for the CDR3: TGTGCCAGCAGAACCTATAGGACAGGCCGCTACGAGCAGTACTTC.